A selection of T cell receptor beta chains follows, all from one sample in a study of T cells in Graves' hyperthyroidism and ophthalmopathy. TCRdb reprocessed the multiplex PCR reads with MiXCR, giving one entry per CDR3 protein. This table has around 420,000 distinct CDR3 sequences, roughly 15% appearing once. Specimen: blood. These receptors came from a woman younger than 35 with Graves' hyperthyroidism. Both conserved end residues are part of each CDR3. A D gene is named only where the DNA matches it firmly. Clone size is not always given. Where it is, it says once, few, many or a class for expanded clones.

D | J | V | size | CDR3 | DNA
TRBD2 | TRBJ2-7 | TRBV25-1 | few | CASSEWAAGTPYEQYF | TGTGCCAGCAGTGAATGGGCAGCGGGGACTCCCTACGAGCAGTACTTC
- | TRBJ2-6 | TRBV6-1 | many | CASRNQLGGTGANVLTF | TGTGCCAGCAGAAATCAGCTAGGCGGGACAGGGGCCAACGTCCTGACTTTC
- | TRBJ2-5 | TRBV7-6 | few | CASSKTGREEETQYF | TGTGCCAGCAGCAAGACCGGCCGGGAAGAGGAGACCCAGTACTTC
- | TRBJ1-5 | TRBV6-2/TRBV6-3 | many | CASSVGWRDNQPQHF | TGTGCCAGCAGTGTAGGGTGGCGAGACAATCAGCCCCAGCATTTT
TRBD1 | TRBJ1-2 | TRBV27 | few | CASRVAGGTDYGYTF | TGTGCCAGCAGAGTCGCCGGAGGGACAGATTATGGCTACACCTTC
- | TRBJ1-6 | TRBV29-1 | many | CSVRLQGGNSPLHF | TGCAGCGTACGCTTACAGGGTGGTAATTCACCCCTCCACTTT
- | TRBJ2-7 | TRBV6-1 | few | CASSPSAGMRNEQYF | TGTGCCAGCAGTCCCAGCGCAGGGATGAGAAACGAGCAGTACTTC
TRBD1 | TRBJ1-6 | TRBV9 | few | CASSAQTGYNSPLHF | TGTGCCAGCAGCGCCCAGACAGGGTATAATTCACCCCTCCACTTT
- | TRBJ2-1 | TRBV7-8 | - | CASSLETNYNEQFF | TGTGCCAGCAGCTTAGAGACCAACTACAATGAGCAGTTCTTC
- | TRBJ1-3 | TRBV5-1 | - | CASSRDGTAGNTIYF | TGCGCCAGCAGCAGGGATGGGACGGCTGGAAACACCATATATTTT
- | TRBJ1-2 | TRBV28 | many | CASSFGSGVGYTF | TGTGCCAGCAGTTTTGGCTCTGGGGTTGGCTACACCTTC
- | TRBJ2-2 | TRBV24-1 | - | CATSEPDQPPYGGELFF | TGTGCCACCAGTGAACCGGACCAACCACCTTATGGCGGGGAGCTGTTTTTT
- | TRBJ2-2 | TRBV7-2 | - | CASSNRRSPRLELFF | TGTGCCAGCAGCAATCGCCGGTCTCCCCGGTTGGAGCTGTTTTTT
- | TRBJ2-5 | TRBV12-3/TRBV12-4 | many | CASSNGLSAETQYF | TGTGCCAGCAGTAACGGACTGAGCGCGGAGACCCAGTACTTC
- | TRBJ1-1 | TRBV5-4 | - | CASSLDTKNTEAFF | TGTGCCAGCAGCTTGGACACAAAGAACACTGAAGCTTTCTTT
TRBD2 | TRBJ2-1 | TRBV7-2 | - | CASSLAHLAGGQEQFF | TGTGCCAGCAGCTTAGCGCATCTAGCGGGAGGTCAGGAGCAGTTCTTC
TRBD2 | TRBJ2-3 | TRBV6-2/TRBV6-3 | many | CASSSRSTSGRADTQYF | TGTGCCAGCAGTTCTCGATCGACTAGCGGGAGAGCAGATACGCAGTATTTT
- | TRBJ1-1 | TRBV6-1 | many | CASSSTEAFF | TGTGCCAGCAGCTCCACTGAAGCTTTCTTT
TRBD2 | TRBJ2-1 | TRBV28 | many | CASSGTSGNYNEQFF | TGTGCCAGCAGTGGGACTAGCGGGAACTACAATGAGCAGTTCTTC
TRBD1 | TRBJ2-7 | TRBV19 | - | CASSGTGLIDEQYF | TGTGCCAGTAGCGGGACAGGGTTGATCGACGAGCAGTACTTC
TRBD1 | TRBJ2-4 | TRBV29-1 | - | CSGLGQGYDIQYF | TGCAGCGGCCTGGGACAGGGATATGACATTCAGTACTTC
TRBD1 | TRBJ1-1 | TRBV2 | - | CASSRFTGENTEAFF | TGTGCCAGCTCCCGTTTTACAGGGGAGAACACTGAAGCTTTCTTT
- | TRBJ2-7 | TRBV6-5 | few | CASSYSPGQSYEQYF | TGTGCCAGCAGTTACTCGCCTGGACAATCATACGAGCAGTACTTC
- | TRBJ2-1 | TRBV29-1 | - | CSVVGGASSYNGQFF | TGCAGCGTTGTTGGAGGGGCCAGCTCCTACAATGGGCAGTTCTTC
TRBD2 | TRBJ2-3 | TRBV7-2 | - | CASSGLGSTDTQYF | TGTGCCAGCAGCGGACTAGGTAGCACAGATACGCAGTATTTT
- | TRBJ1-6 | TRBV11-2 | few | CASSHRGGPDSPLHF | TGTGCCAGCAGCCACCGTGGGGGACCGGATTCACCCCTCCACTTT
- | TRBJ2-2 | TRBV6-1 | many | CASSEEGLNTGELFF | TGTGCCAGCAGTGAAGAGGGGCTGAACACCGGGGAGCTGTTTTTT
TRBD2 | TRBJ2-7 | TRBV20-1 | many | CSAIAGVYEQYF | TGCAGTGCCATAGCGGGAGTATACGAGCAGTACTTC
TRBD1 | TRBJ2-3 | TRBV12-3/TRBV12-4 | many | CASSPDRARRDTQYF | TGTGCCAGCAGTCCTGACAGGGCTAGGCGGGATACGCAGTATTTT